This T cell receptor (beta chain) was sequenced in a study of HIV-infected patients and healthy controls. This clonotype was counted many times. CDR3 length: 16 amino acids. J gave up 6 bases and V 2 bases, and 10 bases lay outside the gene matches. Germline CDR1 is SEHNR and CDR2 is FQNEAQ (reference sequence). In TCRdb, the 5' RACE reads were re-called with MiXCR into one record per CDR3 protein. The repertoire consists of about 67,000 distinct CDR3 sequences, with approximately 16% occurring once and the leading ten covering approximately 5%. This rearrangement joins TRBV7-9 to TRBJ2-3; 8 bases fit TRBD2. What was sequenced was CD4+ T cells from blood. This receptor was taken from a human donor in good health. The CDR3 here is CASSLLLAEAGDTQYF. The DNA for the CDR3 is TGTGCCAGCAGCTTATTACTAGCGGAGGCCGGGGATACGCAGTATTTT.